This TCR beta chain was sequenced during a study of cytomegalovirus exposure and HLA in healthy donors. General study findings and limits: Previously analyzed data showed that most TCR beta V segments were productive at a frequency of about 87% or about 30%.

The PCR had 60 Vbeta and 13 Jbeta primers. Here immunoSEQ multiplex PCR was the method, and the copy in TCRdb shows in-frame clones only, minus some. The top ten clones hold 1.5% to 2% of a sample with 150,000 to 200,000 clones, around 77% of them seen once. This CDR3 is 16 amino acids long. J gave up 6 bases and V 0 bases, and 2 bases lay outside the gene matches. Germline values: CDR1 LNHDA, CDR2 SQIVND (reference sequence). A word on this clone: Antigen unknown.

The sequenced sample was PBMCs. The clonotype comes from a woman in her thirties in good health and CMV-seronegative. The rearrangement links TRBV19 to TRBJ2-2; 12 positions match TRBD2. Here the CDR3 reads CASSIELAGGSGELFF. In nucleotides, the CDR3 is TGTGCCAGTAGTATAGAACTAGCGGGAGGTTCCGGGGAGCTGTTTTTT.